The present TCR beta chain was sequenced within a study of naive CD8 T cells in extremely preterm neonates (dated by TCRdb to about 2017). Describing the broader study: An age range of 25-50 years is given for the adult participants in the abstract, whereas a range of 20-50 years is given in the methods. The study compared the TCRbeta CDR3 repertoires of sorted naive CD8+ T cells among four age groups: extremely preterm neonates, term neonates, young children and adults.

A two-step, bias-controlled multiplex PCR was used to amplify TCRbeta CDR3 regions from genomic DNA. The multiplex PCR included primers specific for each TRBV and TRBJ gene segment. The immunoSEQ Assay was used to generate the TCRbeta repertoire data. In the paper's pipeline: To merge closely related sequences, reads went through filtering and clustering using a relative-frequency ratio and a modified nearest-neighbor algorithm. IMGT annotation was followed for the assignment of V, D and J genes to CDR3 sequences. Template counts were corrected for PCR amplification bias by normalization and were quantified against synthetic TCR CDR3 analog sequences. Only unique productive sequences, that is, in-frame CDR3 sequences lacking stop codons, were included in the analyses. The immunoSEQ Analyzer software was used to compute clonality, defined as 1 minus Pielou's evenness, and iChao1 richness. Statistical testing was performed in JMP, using Student's t-test or a non-parametric test depending on Shapiro-Wilk normality results. This is the immuneACCESS table as TCRdb keeps it, with only in-frame sequences that have V and J called. A part of the clones is gone; compared with another copy, unresolved V genes explain less than half, and the rest is unexplained. V and J calls and clone size are as listed in that table; D and trimming were resolved from the DNA. The sample profile shows 6,000 to 9,000 clones; 95% to 98% of them were found once. The top ten clones comprise approximately 0.4% of the sample.

Peripheral blood was donated by five healthy children aged roughly 16-56 months undergoing elective routine surgery and by five healthy nonsmoking adults. The adult controls were healthy nonsmokers aged roughly 19-55 years, with a median age of about 40 years. A FACSAria III cell sorter was used to sort live, Annexin V-negative naive CD8+ T cells (CD3+CD8+CD45RA+CCR7+). Each sample yielded roughly 19,000 to 100,000 sorted naive CD8+ T cells. Ficoll-Paque density gradient centrifugation was used to isolate mononuclear cells from diluted blood. Before sorting, mononuclear cells were cryopreserved in around 10% DMSO plus 90% FBS and kept long term at -150 degrees C. Thawed cells were stained with Annexin V and antibodies against CD3, CD8, CCR7 and CD45RA. Genomic DNA was extracted from snap-frozen sorted cell pellets with the DNeasy Blood and Tissue Kit. The junction carries 22 bases between V and J, which are trimmed by 4 bases and 0 bases respectively. Per the germline V gene, MDHEN is the CDR1 and SYDVKM is the CDR2. From the cysteine up to the phenylalanine, the CDR3 has a length of 19 residues. Only CDR3 DNA is held: 57 bases, read in frame from base 1.

Overall study outcomes, separate from this receptor: Compared with the older groups, preterm CDR3s were shorter and closer to germline, carrying fewer N additions and showing less junctional trimming. Significantly lower iChao1 richness than in all other age groups (p < 0.05) and an even clone distribution were observed in preterm neonates, indicating a less rich repertoire. Preterm neonates shared more CDR3 nucleotide sequences (approximately 2.7%) than term neonates (0.4%), young children (approximately 0.03%) and adults (around 0.01%). As limitations, the authors pointed to a small sample size and variable productive template counts among preterm samples. Prospective longitudinal studies of preterm and term neonates were called for by the authors so that T cell development could be tracked within individuals.

In regard to this clone: Its antigen is not yet known. Base qualities were left out, and no much larger clone turns up one base away.

Sequencing used naive CD8+ T cells from blood. The clonotype originates from a human donor in good health. The chain is made from TRBV28 and TRBJ1-5; the D gene remains uncertain. CDR3 sequence: CASSSPGYRYLYSNQPQHF. At the DNA level, the sequence is TGTGCCAGCAGTTCCCCCGGGTACCGCTACCTTTATAGCAATCAGCCCCAGCATTTT.